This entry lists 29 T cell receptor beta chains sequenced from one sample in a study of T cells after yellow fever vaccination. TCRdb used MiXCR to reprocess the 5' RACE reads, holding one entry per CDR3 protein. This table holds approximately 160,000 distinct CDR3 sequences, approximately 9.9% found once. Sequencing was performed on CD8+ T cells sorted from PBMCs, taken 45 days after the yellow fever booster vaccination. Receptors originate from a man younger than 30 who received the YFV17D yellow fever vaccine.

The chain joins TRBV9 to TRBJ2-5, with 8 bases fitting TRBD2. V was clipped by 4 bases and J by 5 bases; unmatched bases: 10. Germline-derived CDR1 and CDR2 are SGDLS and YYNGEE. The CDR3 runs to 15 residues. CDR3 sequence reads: CASSLRGGLGETQYF. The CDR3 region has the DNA TGTGCCAGCAGCCTCCGAGGGGGACTAGGCGAGACCCAGTACTTC.

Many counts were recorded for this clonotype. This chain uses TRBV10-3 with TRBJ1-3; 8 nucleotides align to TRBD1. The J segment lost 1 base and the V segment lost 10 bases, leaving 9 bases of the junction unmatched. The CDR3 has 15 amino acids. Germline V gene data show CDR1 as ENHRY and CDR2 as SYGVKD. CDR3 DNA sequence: TGTGCCAGCTCTAACCGGACAGGGTCTGGAAACACCATATATTTT. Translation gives CASSNRTGSGNTIYF.

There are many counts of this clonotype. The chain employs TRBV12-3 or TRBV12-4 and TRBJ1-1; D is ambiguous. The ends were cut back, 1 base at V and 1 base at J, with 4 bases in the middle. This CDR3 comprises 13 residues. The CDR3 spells CASSLGPNTEAFF. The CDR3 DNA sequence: TGTGCCAGCAGTTTAGGGCCGAACACTGAAGCTTTCTTT.

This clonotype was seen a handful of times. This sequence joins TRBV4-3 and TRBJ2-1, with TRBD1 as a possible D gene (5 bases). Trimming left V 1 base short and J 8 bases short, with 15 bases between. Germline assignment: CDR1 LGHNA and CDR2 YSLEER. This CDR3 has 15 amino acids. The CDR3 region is CASSQGSGFFDEQFF. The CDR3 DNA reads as TGCGCCAGCAGCCAAGGCTCAGGGTTTTTCGATGAGCAGTTCTTC.

In nucleotides, the CDR3 is TGCGCCAGCAGCGCCCGGGACAGCCCGAATGAAAAACTGTTTTTT. Amino acid sequence: CASSARDSPNEKLFF. The rearrangement uses TRBV4-1 and TRBJ1-4; 7 nucleotides line up with TRBD1. The CDR3 contains 15 residues. CDR1 is MGHRA and CDR2 is YSYEKL in the germline V gene. V lost 5 bases, J lost 5 bases, and 8 bases stayed unmatched.

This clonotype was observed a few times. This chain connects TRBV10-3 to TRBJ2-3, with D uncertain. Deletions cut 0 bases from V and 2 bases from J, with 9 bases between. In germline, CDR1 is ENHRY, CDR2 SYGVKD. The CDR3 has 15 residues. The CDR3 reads CAISESSIATDTQYF. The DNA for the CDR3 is TGTGCCATCAGTGAGTCGAGCATAGCCACAGATACGCAGTATTTT.

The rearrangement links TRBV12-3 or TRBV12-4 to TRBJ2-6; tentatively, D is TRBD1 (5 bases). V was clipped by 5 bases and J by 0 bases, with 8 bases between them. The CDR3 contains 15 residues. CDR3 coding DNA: TGTGCCAGCAGTAACGACAGCTCTGGGGCCAACGTCCTGACTTTC. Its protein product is CASSNDSSGANVLTF.

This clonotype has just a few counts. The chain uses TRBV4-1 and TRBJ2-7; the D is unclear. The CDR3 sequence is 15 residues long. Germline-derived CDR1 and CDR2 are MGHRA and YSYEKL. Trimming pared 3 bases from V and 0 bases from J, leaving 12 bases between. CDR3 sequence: CASSQYVVSSYEQYF. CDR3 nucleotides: TGCGCCAGCAGCCAGTACGTAGTGAGCTCCTACGAGCAGTACTTC.

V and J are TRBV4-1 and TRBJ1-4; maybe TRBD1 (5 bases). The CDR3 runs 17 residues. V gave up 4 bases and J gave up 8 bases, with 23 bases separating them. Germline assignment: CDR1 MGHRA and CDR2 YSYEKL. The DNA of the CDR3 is TGCGCCAGCAGCCCCACGATGATGGGCCAGGGCGACGAAAAACTGTTTTTT. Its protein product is CASSPTMMGQGDEKLFF.

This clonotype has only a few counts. CDR3 bases: TGTGCCAGCAGCTCCCCGACAGGGGCGGACACTGAAGCTTTCTTT. Amino acids: CASSSPTGADTEAFF. V gene TRBV7-2 combines with J gene TRBJ1-1, with 8 bases matching TRBD1. This CDR3 contains 15 residues. Germline CDR1 SGHTA, CDR2 FQGNSA. V shed 4 bases, J shed 3 bases, and the junction held 7 bases outside the gene matches.

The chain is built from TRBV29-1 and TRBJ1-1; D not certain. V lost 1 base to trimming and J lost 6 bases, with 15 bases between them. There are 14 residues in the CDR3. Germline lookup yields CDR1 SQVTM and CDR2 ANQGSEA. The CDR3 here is CSVEGSEGEAEAFF. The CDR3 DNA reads TGCAGCGTTGAAGGGTCTGAGGGAGAGGCTGAAGCTTTCTTT. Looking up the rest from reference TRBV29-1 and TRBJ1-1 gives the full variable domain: SAVISQKPSRDICQRGTSLTIQCQVDSQVTMMFWYRQQPGQSLTLIATANQGSEATYESGFVIDKFPISRPNLTFSTLTVSNMSPEDSSIYLCSVEGSEGEAEAFFGQGTRLTVV.

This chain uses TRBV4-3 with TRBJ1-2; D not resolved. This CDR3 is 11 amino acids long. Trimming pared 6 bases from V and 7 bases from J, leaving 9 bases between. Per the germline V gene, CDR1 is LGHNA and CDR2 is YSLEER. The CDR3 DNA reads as TGCGCCAGCAGTTACGGGTCTGGCTACACCTTC. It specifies CASSYGSGYTF.

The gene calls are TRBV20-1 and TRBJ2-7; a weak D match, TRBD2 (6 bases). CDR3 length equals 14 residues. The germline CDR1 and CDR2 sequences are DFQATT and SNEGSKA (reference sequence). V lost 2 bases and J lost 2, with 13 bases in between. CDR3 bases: TGCAGTGCTAGACCCGTGGGACTCCCCTACGAGCAGTACTTC. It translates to CSARPVGLPYEQYF.

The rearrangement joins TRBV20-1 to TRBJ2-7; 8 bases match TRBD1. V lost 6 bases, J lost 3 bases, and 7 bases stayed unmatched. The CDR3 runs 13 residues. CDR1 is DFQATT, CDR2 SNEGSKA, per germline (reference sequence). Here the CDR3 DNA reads TGCAGTGCCGCGGACAGGGTATACTACGAGCAGTACGTC. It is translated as CSAADRVYYEQYV.

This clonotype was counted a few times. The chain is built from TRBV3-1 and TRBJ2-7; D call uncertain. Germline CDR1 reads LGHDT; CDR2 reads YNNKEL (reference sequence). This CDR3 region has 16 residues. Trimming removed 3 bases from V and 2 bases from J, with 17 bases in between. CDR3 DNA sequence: TGTGCCAGCAGCCATGGAACTTCTAGGGTCCCCTACGAGCAGTACTTC. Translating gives CASSHGTSRVPYEQYF.

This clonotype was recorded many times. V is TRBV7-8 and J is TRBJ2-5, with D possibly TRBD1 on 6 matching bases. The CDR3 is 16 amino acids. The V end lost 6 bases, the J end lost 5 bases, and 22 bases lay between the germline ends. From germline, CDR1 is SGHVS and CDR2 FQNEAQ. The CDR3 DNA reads TGTGCCAGCAGTTTCGCCGGGACACAAATAGGCGAGACCCAGTACTTC. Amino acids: CASSFAGTQIGETQYF.

The CDR3 nucleotides are TGTGCCAGCTCACGTGGGGGCGGACGGTTCTATCAGCCCCAGCATTTT. Residues: CASSRGGGRFYQPQHF. V usage is TRBV18 and J usage is TRBJ1-5; weak D call: TRBD1 (6 bases). The CDR3 has 16 amino acids. Germline CDR1 reads KGHSH; CDR2 reads LQKENI. Trimming cost V 4 bases and J 5 bases, with 18 bases left between them.

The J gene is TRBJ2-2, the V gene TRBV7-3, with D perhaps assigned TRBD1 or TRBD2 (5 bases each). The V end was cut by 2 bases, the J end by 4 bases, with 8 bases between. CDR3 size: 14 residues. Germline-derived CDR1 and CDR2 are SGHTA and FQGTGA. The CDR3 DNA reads TGTGCCAGCAGCTTAGAGGGGATCACCGGGGAGCTGTTTTTT. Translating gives CASSLEGITGELFF. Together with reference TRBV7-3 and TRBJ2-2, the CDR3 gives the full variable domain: GAGVSQTPSNKVTEKGKYVELRCDPISGHTALYWYRQSLGQGPEFLIYFQGTGAADDSGLPNDRFFAVRPEGSVSTLKIQRTERGDSAVYLCASSLEGITGELFFGEGSRLTVL.

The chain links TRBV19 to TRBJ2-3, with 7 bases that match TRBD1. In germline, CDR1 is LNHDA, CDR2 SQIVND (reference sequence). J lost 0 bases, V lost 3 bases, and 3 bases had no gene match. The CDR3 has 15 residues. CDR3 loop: CASSIQGVSTDTQYF. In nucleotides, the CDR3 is TGTGCCAGTAGTATTCAGGGGGTGAGCACAGATACGCAGTATTTT.

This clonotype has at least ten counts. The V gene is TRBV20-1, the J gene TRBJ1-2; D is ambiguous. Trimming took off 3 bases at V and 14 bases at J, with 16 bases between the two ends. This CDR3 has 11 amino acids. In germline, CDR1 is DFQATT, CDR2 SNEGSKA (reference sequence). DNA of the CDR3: TGCAGTGCTAGGGCTGGGGTCACCCGGACCTTC. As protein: CSARAGVTRTF.

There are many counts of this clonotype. CDR3 amino acids: CASSLVGEAYEQYF. DNA of the CDR3: TGTGCCAGCAGCTTAGTTGGGGAAGCATACGAGCAGTACTTC. This chain joins TRBV7-2 and TRBJ2-7; D gene uncertain. Germline CDR1 and CDR2: SGHTA and FQGNSA. The CDR3 runs 14 residues. With 1 base removed from V and 4 bases from J, the gap between germline ends came to 11 bases.

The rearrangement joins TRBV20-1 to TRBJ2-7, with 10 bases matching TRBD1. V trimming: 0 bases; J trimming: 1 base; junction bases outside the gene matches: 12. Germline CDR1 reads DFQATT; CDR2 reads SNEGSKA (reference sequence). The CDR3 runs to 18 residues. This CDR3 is CSARDSRTGGFVSYEQYF. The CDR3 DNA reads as TGCAGTGCTAGAGATTCGAGGACAGGGGGATTTGTATCCTACGAGCAGTACTTC.

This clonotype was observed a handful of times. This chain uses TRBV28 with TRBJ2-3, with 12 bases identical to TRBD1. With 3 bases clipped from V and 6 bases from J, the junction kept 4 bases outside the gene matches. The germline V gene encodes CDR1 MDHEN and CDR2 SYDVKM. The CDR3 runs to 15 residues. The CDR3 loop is CASSLWDRGLDTQYF. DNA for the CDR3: TGTGCCAGCAGTTTGTGGGACAGGGGGCTTGATACGCAGTATTTT. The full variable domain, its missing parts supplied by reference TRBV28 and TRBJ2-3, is DVKVTQSSRYLVKRTGEKVFLECVQDMDHENMFWYRQDPGLGLRLIYFSYDVKMKEKGDIPEGYSVSREKKERFSLILESASTNQTSMYLCASSLWDRGLDTQYFGPGTRLTVL.

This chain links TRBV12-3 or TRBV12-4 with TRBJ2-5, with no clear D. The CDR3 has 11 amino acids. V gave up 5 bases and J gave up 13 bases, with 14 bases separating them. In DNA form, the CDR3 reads TGTGCCAGCAGTGCTAGGGCCTACCCGTACTTC. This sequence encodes CASSARAYPYF.

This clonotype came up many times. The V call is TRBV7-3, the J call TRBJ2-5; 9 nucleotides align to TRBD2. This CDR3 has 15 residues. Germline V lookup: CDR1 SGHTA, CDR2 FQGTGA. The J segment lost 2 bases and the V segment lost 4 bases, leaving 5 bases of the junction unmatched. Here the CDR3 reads CASSSDTSGQETQYF. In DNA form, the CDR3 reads TGTGCCAGCAGCTCAGATACTAGCGGGCAAGAGACCCAGTACTTC.

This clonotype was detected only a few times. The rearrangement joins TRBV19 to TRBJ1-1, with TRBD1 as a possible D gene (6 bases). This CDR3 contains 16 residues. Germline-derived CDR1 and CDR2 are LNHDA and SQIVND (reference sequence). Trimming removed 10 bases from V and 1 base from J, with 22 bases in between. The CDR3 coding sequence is TGTGCCACAACCACAGGGACGCATGTGAGGAACACTGAAGCTTTCTTT. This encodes CATTTGTHVRNTEAFF.

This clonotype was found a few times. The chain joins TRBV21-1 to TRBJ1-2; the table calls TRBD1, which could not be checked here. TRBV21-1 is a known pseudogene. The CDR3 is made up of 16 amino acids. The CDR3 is CASSKGRDRAGYGYTF. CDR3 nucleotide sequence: TGTGCCAGCAGCAAAGGTCGGGACAGGGCGGGCTATGGCTACACCTTC.

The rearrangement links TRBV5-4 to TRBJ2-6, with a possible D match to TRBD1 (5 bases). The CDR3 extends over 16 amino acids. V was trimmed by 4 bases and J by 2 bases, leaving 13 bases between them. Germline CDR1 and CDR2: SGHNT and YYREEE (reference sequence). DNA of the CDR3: TGTGCCAGCAGCCACGCTACAGGAGCTGGGGCCAACGTCCTGACTTTC. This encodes CASSHATGAGANVLTF.

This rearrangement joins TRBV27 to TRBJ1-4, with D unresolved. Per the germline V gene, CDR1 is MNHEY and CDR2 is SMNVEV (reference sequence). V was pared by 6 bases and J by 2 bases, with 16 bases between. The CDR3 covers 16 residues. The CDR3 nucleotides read TGTGCCAGCAGCCGAGAACCTGGCGTCACTAATGAAAAACTGTTTTTT. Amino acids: CASSREPGVTNEKLFF.